This T cell receptor beta chain emerged from a study of molecular identifiers for immune sequencing clone quantification. Libraries of bulk TCR were made by previously described methods (with listed TCR primers). MiXCR was run by TCRdb on the PCR reads, yielding one entry per CDR3 protein. Of hundreds of thousands of distinct CDR3 sequences in the sample, around 20% are singletons; the top ten hold around 0.9%. Trimming left V 4 bases short and J 11 bases short, with 13 bases between. The CDR3 loop spans 12 amino acids. The gene calls are TRBV12-3 or TRBV12-4 and TRBJ2-3, with D unclear. This clonotype originated in a human donor in good health. Some libraries in this study had Jurkat cell RNA spiked in. Material for sequencing was naive CD8+ T cells from blood, with Jurkat cell RNA spiked in. Subset defined: FACS-sorted CD8+CD4-CCR7+CD45RA+ naive T cells. The CDR3 coding sequence is TGTGCCAGCAGTTCTAACCCCAATCTGCAGTATTTT. This translates into CASSSNPNLQYF.